This TCR beta chain was sequenced during a study of circulating CD8 cells and anti-PD-1 response in melanoma (TCRdb year 2020). For the study in its entirety: Patients received nivolumab intravenously at 3 mg/kg every 2 weeks. The melanoma cohort included about 13 patients, of whom seven received anti-PD-1 as first-line therapy and six had previously received targeted therapy or immunotherapy. Patients with complete or partial responses were counted as responders, while patients with stable or progressive disease (RECIST v1.1) were counted as non-responders. The TCR repertoire analysis included about 11 melanoma patients, of whom 7 were non-responders and 4 were responders. PD-1 on on-treatment samples was detected using a biotinylated anti-human IgG4 antibody.

A BD FACSAria II cell sorter was used to sort four subsets, defined by PD-1 and/or TIGIT, from live CD3+CD8+TCRalphabeta+ cells. To characterize relevance to anti-PD-1 therapy response, circulating CD8 T cells were sorted into four subsets based on PD-1 and TIGIT expression. For each sorted CD8 T-cell subset, both the TCR alpha and TCR beta chains were sequenced. Peripheral blood was drawn before the first anti-PD-1 injection and after two and four injections. Ficoll gradient centrifugation was used to isolate PBMCs immediately. Until use, PBMCs were stored frozen in liquid nitrogen in RPMI containing about 18% FCS and approximately 9.4% DMSO. Thawed PBMCs were stained with a viability dye and antibodies against CD3, CD8alpha, TCRalphabeta, PD-1 and TIGIT. Total RNA was extracted with the RNeasy Kit, and every sample reached a RIN above 7. The CDR3 starts with the cysteine, ends with the phenylalanine, and has 12 residues. The DNA shown is the 36-base CDR3, in frame from base 1. V gives up 0 bases and J gives up 6 bases, and the segment between their germline ends measures 6 bases. From the germline V gene (reference sequence), CDR1 is MNHEY and CDR2 is SMNVEV.

What the authors observed across the whole study: The authors pointed out that the cohort included both treatment-naive and previously treated patients, and that this mix could influence the results. Experiments were generally performed without replicates because of limited material. The DNEG repertoire had the highest diversity, the PD-1 and DPOS repertoires had similar and higher clonality, and the TIGIT repertoires had the lowest diversity. Tumor material was not accessible, so tumor reactivity was assessed by peptide assays on expanded sorted subsets instead. Between subsets, repertoires were largely private, with fewer than 8% of TRB clonotypes shared at M1, and the highest sharing was seen between DPOS and TIGIT. Only baseline and M1 samples from a small cohort with few responders were used in the published TCR repertoire comparisons.

This clonotype qualifies as medium-sized (0.01 to 0.1%). What this receptor recognizes is not known. The sample holds no much larger clone one base away, and base qualities are not on file. Sequencing used a NextSeq 500. Starting from roughly 15 ng of total RNA, TCR libraries were made with the QIAseq Immune Repertoire RNA Library Kit, Human TCR Panel. TCR libraries were sequenced on an Illumina NextSeq with a Mid Output V2 kit, using asymmetric 261x41 paired-end reads. Every TCR library was diluted down to approximately 4 nM, then pooled, denatured and loaded at approximately 1 pM. The authors' pipeline ran thus. TCR FASTQ files were processed in the QIAGEN GeneGlobe Data Analysis Center, with downstream analysis in R 3.5.2. To get clonality, Shannon entropy was normalized by the log of the number of unique productive sequences and the result was subtracted from one. Fisher exact tests at 5% FDR, run separately within each subset, picked out TRA or TRB clonotypes whose abundance differed between baseline and M1. Clonotypes with differential abundance were classified as emerging, expanding, contracting or non-expanding/contracting. Repertoire overlap between patients was measured with Morisita's overlap index. TCRdb cleaned the public reads at Q25 with fastp, built clones with MiXCR and kept in-frame beta chains. Merged by CDR3 protein, the rows form single entries marked with the most common genes and DNA. TCRdb, not the original authors, processed these V and J calls. In all, the sample holds approximately 1,500 distinct CDR3 sequences, and about 6.3% of those were seen once. The ten biggest clones cover roughly 8.5% of the sample.

This receptor was identified in a human donor with melanoma. Sequenced here: CD8+ T cells from PBMCs, sampled at baseline or after one month of anti-PD-1 therapy (not recorded which). The rearrangement combines TRBV27 with TRBJ2-7; the D element could tentatively be TRBD1 or TRBD2, as 5 bases agree for each. CDR3 sequence: CASSLSGTEQYF. The nucleotides are TGTGCCAGCAGTTTATCCGGGACCGAGCAGTACTTC.